Sequencing of this TCR beta chain was carried out in a study of T cell responses to AZD1222 COVID-19 vaccine. Findings of the study overall: All repertoire sampling was performed exclusively after the peak T cell response. Mapped onto spike, vaccine-associated CD4 TCRs spanned it and were dominant at 160-218 and 743-854. Nearly half of the spike-specific TCRs reportedly recognize variant regions that carry no mutations.

This CDR3 is 16 amino acids long. CDR1 is SEHNR, CDR2 FQNEAQ, per germline (reference sequence). Trimming took 1 base from V and 0 from J, leaving 10 bases between them. With respect to this clone: The antigen remains undetermined.

Data came from immunoSEQ multiplex PCR; TCRdb stores just in-frame clones and leaves some out. Of 90,000 or so clones in the sample, 65% to 90% were seen once. Sequencing was performed on peripheral blood, taken on day 0 of AZD1222 vaccination. The J gene is TRBJ1-5, the V gene TRBV7-9; D is unresolved. This receptor was identified in an adult in good health. The chain's CDR3 is CASSLGEGYSNQPQHF. In nucleotides, the CDR3 is TGTGCCAGCAGCTTAGGAGAAGGATATAGCAATCAGCCCCAGCATTTT.